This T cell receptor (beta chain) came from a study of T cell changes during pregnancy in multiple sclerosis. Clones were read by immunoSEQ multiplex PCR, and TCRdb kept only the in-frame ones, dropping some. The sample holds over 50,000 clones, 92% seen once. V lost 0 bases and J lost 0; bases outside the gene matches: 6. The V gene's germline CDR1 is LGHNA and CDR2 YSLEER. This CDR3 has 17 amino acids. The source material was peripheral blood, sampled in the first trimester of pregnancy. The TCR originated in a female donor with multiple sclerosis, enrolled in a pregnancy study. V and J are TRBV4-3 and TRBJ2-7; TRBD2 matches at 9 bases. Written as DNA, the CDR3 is TGCGCCAGCAGCCAAGATAAGACTAGCGGCCTCTCCTACGAGCAGTACTTC. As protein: CASSQDKTSGLSYEQYF.